This is a list of T cell receptor beta chains from one sample in a study of blood T cell repertoires in COVID-19. The assay was immunoSEQ multiplex PCR, and TCRdb's table has in-frame clones only and misses some. The table shows around 60,000 clones, with around 91% occurring only once. Sequencing was performed on peripheral blood. The receptors were gathered from a man in his 60s with active COVID-19. CDR3s include the opening cysteine and the closing phenylalanine or tryptophan. Each record gives: J gene, D gene, CDR3 length, V gene, clone size, CDR3 protein, CDR3 DNA. A D gene is named only where the DNA matches it firmly. Size values are once, few and many counts, or a class for expanded clones, and some rows have none.

TRBJ1-4,TRBD1,16,TRBV5-6,-,CASSLGTGQINEKLFF,TGTGCCAGCAGCTTGGGGACGGGACAGATAAATGAAAAACTGTTTTTT
TRBJ2-7,TRBD1,15,TRBV27,few,CASPGQAMKSYEQYF,TGTGCCAGTCCGGGACAGGCAATGAAATCATACGAGCAGTACTTC
TRBJ2-2,-,14,TRBV5-1,-,CASRPLGDTGELFF,TGCGCCAGCAGGCCCTTGGGAGACACCGGGGAGCTGTTTTTT
TRBJ2-5,-,13,TRBV5-1,-,CASSLAREETQYF,TGCGCCAGCAGCTTAGCAAGAGAAGAGACCCAGTACTTC
TRBJ2-7,-,13,TRBV12-3/TRBV12-4,-,CASSLGQPHEQYF,TGTGCCAGCAGTTTAGGGCAACCCCACGAGCAGTACTTC
TRBJ2-3,-,14,TRBV28,-,CASRVQGITDTQYF,TGTGCCAGCAGGGTACAGGGTATCACAGATACGCAGTATTTT
TRBJ1-1,-,14,TRBV6-4,-,CASSPAPGNTEAFF,TGTGCCAGCAGCCCTGCCCCGGGGAACACTGAAGCTTTCTTT
TRBJ1-6,TRBD1,18,TRBV15,-,CATHLGQGSPPSNSPLHF,TGTGCCACCCACTTGGGACAGGGGTCCCCTCCATCAAATTCACCCCTCCACTTT
TRBJ2-7,TRBD1,15,TRBV3-1/TRBV3-2,-,CASSHEGGQGNEQYF,TGTGCCAGCAGCCACGAAGGGGGACAGGGCAACGAGCAGTACTTC
TRBJ1-6,-,15,TRBV5-6,-,CASSTLTVVNSPLHF,TGTGCCAGCAGCACCCTGACAGTCGTGAATTCACCCCTCCACTTT
TRBJ2-7,TRBD2,18,TRBV7-2,-,CASSFTGGSRTETYEQYF,TGTGCCAGCAGCTTTACGGGGGGGAGTCGGACGGAAACCTACGAGCAGTACTTC
TRBJ2-5,-,14,TRBV27,-,CASSLSALPETQYF,TGTGCCAGCAGTTTATCGGCCTTACCGGAGACCCAGTACTTC
TRBJ2-1,-,13,TRBV5-8,-,CASSLDPGTLQFF,TGTGCCAGCAGCTTGGACCCCGGGACACTGCAGTTCTTC
TRBJ2-7,-,11,TRBV24-1,-,CATSDVYEQYF,TGTGCCACCAGTGACGTATACGAGCAGTACTTC
TRBJ1-3,-,14,TRBV11-2,few,CASSSPSFGNTIYF,TGTGCCAGCAGCTCTCCGTCCTTCGGAAACACCATATATTTT
TRBJ2-1,-,14,TRBV18,-,CASSPPSSHNEQFF,TGTGCCAGCTCACCGCCGTCCAGTCACAATGAGCAGTTCTTC
TRBJ2-3,-,15,TRBV7-2,-,CASSSRDSRTDTQYF,TGTGCCAGCAGCAGCCGGGACTCACGCACAGATACGCAGTATTTT
TRBJ2-2,-,14,TRBV7-8,-,CASSLASFTGELFF,TGTGCCAGCAGCTTAGCCTCGTTCACCGGGGAGCTGTTTTTT